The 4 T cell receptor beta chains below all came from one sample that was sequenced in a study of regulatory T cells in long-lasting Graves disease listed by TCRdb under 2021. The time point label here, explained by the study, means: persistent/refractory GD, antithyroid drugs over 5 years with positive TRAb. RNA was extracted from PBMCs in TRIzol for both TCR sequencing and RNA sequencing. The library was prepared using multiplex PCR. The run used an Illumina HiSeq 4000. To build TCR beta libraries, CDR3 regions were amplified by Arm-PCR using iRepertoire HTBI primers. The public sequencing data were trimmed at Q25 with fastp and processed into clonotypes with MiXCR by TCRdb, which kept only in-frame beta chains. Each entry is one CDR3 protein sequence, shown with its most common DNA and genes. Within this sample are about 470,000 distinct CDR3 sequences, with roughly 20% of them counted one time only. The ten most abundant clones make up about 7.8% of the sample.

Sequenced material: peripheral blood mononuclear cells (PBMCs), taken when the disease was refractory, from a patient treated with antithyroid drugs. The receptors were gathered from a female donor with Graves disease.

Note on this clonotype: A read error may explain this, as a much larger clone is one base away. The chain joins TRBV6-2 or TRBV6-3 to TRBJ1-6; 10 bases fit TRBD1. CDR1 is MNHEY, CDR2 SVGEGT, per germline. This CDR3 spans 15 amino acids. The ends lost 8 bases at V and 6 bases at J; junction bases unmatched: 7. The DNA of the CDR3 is TGTGCCAGCGGTCCCCGGGACAGGGGTAATTCACCCCTCCACTTT. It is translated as CASGPRDRGNSPLHF.

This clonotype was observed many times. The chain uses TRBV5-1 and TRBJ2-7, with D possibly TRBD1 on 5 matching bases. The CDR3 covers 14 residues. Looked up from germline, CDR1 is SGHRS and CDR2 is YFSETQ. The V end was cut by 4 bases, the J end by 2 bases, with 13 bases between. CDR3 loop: CASSPYDRTYEQYF. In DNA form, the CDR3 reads TGCGCCAGCAGCCCCTACGACAGAACCTACGAGCAGTACTTC.

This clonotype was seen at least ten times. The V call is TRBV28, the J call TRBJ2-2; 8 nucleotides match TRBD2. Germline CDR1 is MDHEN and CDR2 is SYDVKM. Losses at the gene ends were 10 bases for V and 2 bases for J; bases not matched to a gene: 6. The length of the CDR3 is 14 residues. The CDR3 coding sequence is TGTGCCACTCCCGCGGGGGGCAACACCGGGGAGCTGTTTTTT. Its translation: CATPAGGNTGELFF.

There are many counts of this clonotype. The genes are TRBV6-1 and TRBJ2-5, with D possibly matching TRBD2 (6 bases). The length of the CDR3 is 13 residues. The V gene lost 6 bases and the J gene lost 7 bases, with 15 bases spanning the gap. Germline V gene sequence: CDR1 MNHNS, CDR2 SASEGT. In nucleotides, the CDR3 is TGTGCCAGCAGACCCCGGGACTCCGTGACCCAGTACTTC. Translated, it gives CASRPRDSVTQYF.